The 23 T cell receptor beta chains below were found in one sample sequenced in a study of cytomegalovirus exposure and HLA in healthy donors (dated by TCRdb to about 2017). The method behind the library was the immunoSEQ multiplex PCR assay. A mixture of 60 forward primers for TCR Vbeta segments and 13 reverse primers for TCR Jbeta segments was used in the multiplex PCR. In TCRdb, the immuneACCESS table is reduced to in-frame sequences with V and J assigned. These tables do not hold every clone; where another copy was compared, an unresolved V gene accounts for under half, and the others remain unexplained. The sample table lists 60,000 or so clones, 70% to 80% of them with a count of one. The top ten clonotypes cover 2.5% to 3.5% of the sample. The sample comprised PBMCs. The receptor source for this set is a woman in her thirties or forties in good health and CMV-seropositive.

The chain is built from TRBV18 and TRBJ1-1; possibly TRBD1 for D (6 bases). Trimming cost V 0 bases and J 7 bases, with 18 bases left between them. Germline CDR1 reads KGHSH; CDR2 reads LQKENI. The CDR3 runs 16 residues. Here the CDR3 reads CASSPPRGGGPYEAFF. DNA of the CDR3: TGTGCCAGCTCACCACCACGGGGAGGGGGACCGTATGAAGCTTTCTTT.

CDR3 nucleotide sequence: TGTGCCAGCAGCACCGACAGGGTGAACGGGGAGCTGTTTTTT. As protein: CASSTDRVNGELFF. The J gene is TRBJ2-2, the V gene TRBV13; 7 nucleotides line up with TRBD1. The germline V gene encodes CDR1 PRHDT and CDR2 FYEKMQ (reference sequence). The CDR3 totals 14 residues. Trimming took 5 bases from V and 7 from J; bases not matched to a gene: 7.

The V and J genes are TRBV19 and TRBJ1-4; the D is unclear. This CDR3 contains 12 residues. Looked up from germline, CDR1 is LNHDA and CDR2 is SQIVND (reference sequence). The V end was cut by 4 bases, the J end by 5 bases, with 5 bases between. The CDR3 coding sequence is TGTGCCAGTAGTACTCTCAATGAAAAACTGTTTTTT. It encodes CASSTLNEKLFF.

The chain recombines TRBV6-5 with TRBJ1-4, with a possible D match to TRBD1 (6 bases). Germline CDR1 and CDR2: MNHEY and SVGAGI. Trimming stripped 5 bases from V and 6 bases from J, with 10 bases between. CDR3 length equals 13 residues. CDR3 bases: TGTGCCAGCAGTAACAGGGATGATGAAAAACTGTTTTTT. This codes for CASSNRDDEKLFF.

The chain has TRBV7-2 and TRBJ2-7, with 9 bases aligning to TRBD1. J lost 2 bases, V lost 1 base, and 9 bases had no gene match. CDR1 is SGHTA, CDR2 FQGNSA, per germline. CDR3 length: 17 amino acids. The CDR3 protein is CASSLVVRQGDPYEQYF. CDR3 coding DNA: TGTGCCAGCAGCTTAGTAGTGCGACAGGGGGACCCCTACGAGCAGTACTTC. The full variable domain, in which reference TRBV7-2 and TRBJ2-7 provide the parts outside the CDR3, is GAGVSQSPSNKVTEKGKDVELRCDPISGHTALYWYRQSLGQGLEFLIYFQGNSAPDKSGLPSDRFSAERTGGSVSTLTIQRTQQEDSAVYLCASSLVVRQGDPYEQYFGPGTRLTVT.

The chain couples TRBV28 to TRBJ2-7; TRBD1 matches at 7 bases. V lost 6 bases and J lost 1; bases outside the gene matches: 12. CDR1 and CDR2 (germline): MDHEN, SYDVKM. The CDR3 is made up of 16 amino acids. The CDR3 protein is CASSPGTAYRSYEQYF. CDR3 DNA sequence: TGTGCCAGCAGCCCTGGGACAGCCTACCGGTCCTACGAGCAGTACTTC.

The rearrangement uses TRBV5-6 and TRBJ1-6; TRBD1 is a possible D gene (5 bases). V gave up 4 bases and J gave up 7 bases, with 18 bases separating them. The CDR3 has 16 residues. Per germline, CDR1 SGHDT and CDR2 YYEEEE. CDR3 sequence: CASSLGGALSNSPLHF. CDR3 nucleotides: TGTGCCAGCAGCCTAGGAGGGGCCCTCTCAAATTCACCCCTCCACTTT. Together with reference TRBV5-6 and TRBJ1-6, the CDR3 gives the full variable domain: DAGVTQSPTHLIKTRGQQVTLRCSPKSGHDTVSWYQQALGQGPQFIFQYYEEEERQRGNFPDRFSGHQFPNYSSELNVNALLLGDSALYLCASSLGGALSNSPLHFGNGTRLTVT.

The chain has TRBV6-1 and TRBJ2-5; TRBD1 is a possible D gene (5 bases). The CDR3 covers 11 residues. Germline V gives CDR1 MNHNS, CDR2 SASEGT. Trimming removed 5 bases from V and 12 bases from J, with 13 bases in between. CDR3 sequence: CASSWPDMEYF. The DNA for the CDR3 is TGTGCCAGCAGTTGGCCGGACATGGAGTACTTC.

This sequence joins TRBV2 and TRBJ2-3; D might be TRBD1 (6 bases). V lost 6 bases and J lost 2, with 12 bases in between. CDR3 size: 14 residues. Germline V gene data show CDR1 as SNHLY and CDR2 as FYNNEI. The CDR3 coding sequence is TGTGCCAGCAGGTGGGACACCGACACAGATACGCAGTATTTT. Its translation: CASRWDTDTDTQYF.

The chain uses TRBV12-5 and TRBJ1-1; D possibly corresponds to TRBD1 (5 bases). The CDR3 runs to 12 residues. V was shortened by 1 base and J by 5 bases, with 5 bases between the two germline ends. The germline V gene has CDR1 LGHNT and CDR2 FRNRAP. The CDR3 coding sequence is TGTGCTAGTGGTTTGGGACAGACTGAAGCTTTCTTT. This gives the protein CASGLGQTEAFF.

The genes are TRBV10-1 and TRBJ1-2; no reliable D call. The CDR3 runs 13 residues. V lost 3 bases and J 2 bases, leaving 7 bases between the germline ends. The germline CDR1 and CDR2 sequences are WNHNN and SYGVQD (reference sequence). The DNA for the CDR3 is TGCGCCAGCAGTGAATTGACAAACTATGGCTACACCTTC. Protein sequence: CASSELTNYGYTF.

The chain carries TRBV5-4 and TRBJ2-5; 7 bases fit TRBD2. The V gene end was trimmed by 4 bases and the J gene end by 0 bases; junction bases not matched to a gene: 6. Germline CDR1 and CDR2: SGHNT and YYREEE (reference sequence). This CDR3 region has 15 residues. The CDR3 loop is CASSRTRGDQETQYF. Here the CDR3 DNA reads TGTGCCAGCAGCCGGACCCGGGGGGACCAAGAGACCCAGTACTTC.

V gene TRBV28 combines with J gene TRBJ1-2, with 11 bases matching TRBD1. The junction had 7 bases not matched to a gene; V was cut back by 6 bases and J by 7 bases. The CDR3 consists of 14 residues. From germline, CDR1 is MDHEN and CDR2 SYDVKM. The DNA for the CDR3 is TGTGCCAGCAGCAGGACAGGGGGCGCCCCTGGCTACACCTTC. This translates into CASSRTGGAPGYTF.

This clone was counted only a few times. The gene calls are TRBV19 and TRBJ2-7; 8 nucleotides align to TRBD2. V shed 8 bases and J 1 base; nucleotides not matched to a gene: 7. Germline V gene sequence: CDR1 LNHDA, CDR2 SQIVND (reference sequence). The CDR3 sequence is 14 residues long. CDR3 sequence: CASGSERGSYEQYF. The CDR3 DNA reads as TGTGCCAGTGGAAGTGAGCGGGGGTCCTACGAGCAGTACTTC.

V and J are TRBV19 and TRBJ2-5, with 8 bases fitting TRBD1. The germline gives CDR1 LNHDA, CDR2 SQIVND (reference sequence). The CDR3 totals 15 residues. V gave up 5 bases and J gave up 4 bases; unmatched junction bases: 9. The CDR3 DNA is TGTGCCAGTAGTTCAAGGACAGGGCAGGGAGAGACCCAGTACTTC. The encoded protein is CASSSRTGQGETQYF.

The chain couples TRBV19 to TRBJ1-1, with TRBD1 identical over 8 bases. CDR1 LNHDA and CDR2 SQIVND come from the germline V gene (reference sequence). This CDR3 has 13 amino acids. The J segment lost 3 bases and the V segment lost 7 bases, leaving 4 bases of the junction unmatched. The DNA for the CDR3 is TGTGCCAGTATTGGACAGGGATACACTGAAGCTTTCTTT. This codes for CASIGQGYTEAFF.

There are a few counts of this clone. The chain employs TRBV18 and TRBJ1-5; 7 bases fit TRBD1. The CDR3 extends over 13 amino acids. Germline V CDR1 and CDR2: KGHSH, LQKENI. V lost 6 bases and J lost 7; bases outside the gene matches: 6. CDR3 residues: CASSSGTAQPQHF. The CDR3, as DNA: TGTGCCAGCTCGTCCGGGACAGCACAGCCCCAGCATTTT.

CDR3 in amino acids: CASSVGTVFGQPQHF. The CDR3 DNA follows: TGTGCCAGTAGTGTTGGGACAGTTTTCGGGCAGCCCCAGCATTTT. The chain carries TRBV19 and TRBJ1-5; TRBD1 aligns across 7 bases. The CDR3 totals 15 residues. Germline values: CDR1 LNHDA, CDR2 SQIVND (reference sequence). V dropped 5 bases and J dropped 7; count of bases not matched to a gene: 11.

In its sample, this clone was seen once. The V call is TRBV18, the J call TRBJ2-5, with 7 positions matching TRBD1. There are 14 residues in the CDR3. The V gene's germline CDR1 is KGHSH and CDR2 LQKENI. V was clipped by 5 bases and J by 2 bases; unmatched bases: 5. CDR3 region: CASSDRDRQETQYF. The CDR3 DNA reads TGTGCCAGCTCAGACCGGGACAGACAAGAGACCCAGTACTTC.

This CDR3 is CASTADINNEQFF. The DNA for the CDR3 is TGTGCCAGCACCGCGGACATCAACAATGAGCAGTTCTTC. The rearrangement joins TRBV6-1 to TRBJ2-1, with D possibly TRBD1 on 5 matching bases. Deletions cut 7 bases from V and 5 bases from J, with 12 bases between. This CDR3 is built from 13 residues. CDR1 and CDR2 (germline): MNHNS, SASEGT.

CDR3 sequence: CASSEIRTPNYGYTF. In DNA form, the CDR3 reads TGCGCCAGCAGTGAGATTCGGACACCTAACTATGGCTACACCTTC. The chain couples TRBV10-2 to TRBJ1-2; D is possibly TRBD1 (5 bases). The V gene lost 2 bases and the J gene lost 0 bases, with 10 bases spanning the gap. The germline V gene encodes CDR1 WSHSY and CDR2 SAAADI. The CDR3 spans 15 residues.

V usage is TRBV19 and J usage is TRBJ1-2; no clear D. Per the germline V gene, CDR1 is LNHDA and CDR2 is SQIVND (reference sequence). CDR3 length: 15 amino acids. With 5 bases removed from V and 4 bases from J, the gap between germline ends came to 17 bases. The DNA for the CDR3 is TGTGCCAGTAGTTATGGTTCTATCGTCATCTATGGCTACACCTTC. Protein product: CASSYGSIVIYGYTF.

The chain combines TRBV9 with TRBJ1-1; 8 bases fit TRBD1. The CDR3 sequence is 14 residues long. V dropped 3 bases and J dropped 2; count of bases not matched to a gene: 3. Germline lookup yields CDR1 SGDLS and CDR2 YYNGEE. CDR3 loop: CASSGDRGNTEAFF. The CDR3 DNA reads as TGTGCCAGCAGCGGTGACAGGGGTAACACTGAAGCTTTCTTT. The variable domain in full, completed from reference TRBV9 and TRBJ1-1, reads DSGVTQTPKHLITATGQRVTLRCSPRSGDLSVYWYQQSLDQGLQFLIQYYNGEERAKGNILERFSAQQFPDLHSELNLSSLELGDSALYFCASSGDRGNTEAFFGQGTRLTVV.